The 31 T cell receptor beta chains reported below all come from one sample, sequenced in a study of CD8+ T cells in alopecia areata. Treatment noted: oral pan-JAK inhibitor, 5-10 mg twice daily. Extracted RNA was reverse transcribed, and the resulting cDNA served as sequencing template. Measured with immunoSEQ multiplex PCR; TCRdb has only the in-frame clones, and not every one. The data hold about 200,000 clones, with around three fifths observed a single time. Sequenced here: CD4+ T cells sorted from blood, sampled at week 4, from a patient treated with tofacitinib. Source of these receptors: a human donor with alopecia areata.

The V gene is TRBV19, the J gene TRBJ2-1, with D perhaps matching TRBD1 (6 bases). CDR1 LNHDA and CDR2 SQIVND come from the germline V gene (reference sequence). This CDR3 is built from 14 residues. V was cut by 1 base and J by 11 bases, with 15 bases left in between. CDR3 bases: TGTGCCAGTAGTATAGTGGACAGAACCTCCAAGCAGTTCTTC. Its protein product is CASSIVDRTSKQFF.

The chain employs TRBV27 and TRBJ2-7, with a tentative D call TRBD1 (6 bases). Germline lookup yields CDR1 MNHEY and CDR2 SMNVEV (reference sequence). Trimming shortened V by 8 bases and J by 3 bases, and 23 bases separated the two germline ends. The CDR3 contains 16 residues. The CDR3 sequence is CASPTIRDTERYEQYF. The CDR3 DNA is TGTGCCAGCCCCACCATCCGGGACACGGAGCGCTACGAGCAGTACTTC.

This clone was counted a few times. This chain joins TRBV5-1 and TRBJ1-5; D gene ambiguous. The V gene's germline CDR1 is SGHRS and CDR2 YFSETQ. The V gene lost 2 bases and the J gene lost 1 base, with 7 bases spanning the gap. The CDR3 runs to 14 residues. The CDR3 bases are TGCGCCAGCAGCTTATGGCAAAGCAATCAGCCCCAGCATTTT. Translation gives CASSLWQSNQPQHF.

The chain joins TRBV11-2 to TRBJ2-7; no clear D gene. The CDR3 runs 14 residues. Germline lookup yields CDR1 SGHAT and CDR2 FQNNGV. Trimming took 4 bases from V and 1 from J, leaving 11 bases between them. This chain's CDR3 is CASSSQGASYEQYF. DNA of the CDR3: TGTGCCAGCAGCTCACAAGGCGCTTCCTACGAGCAGTACTTC.

This clone was seen a single time. The chain employs TRBV15 and TRBJ1-2; D is ambiguous. Germline V gene data show CDR1 as LNHNV and CDR2 as YYDKDF (reference sequence). Between the trimmed V and J ends, which lost 0 bases and 3 bases, there was a span of 11 bases. The CDR3 has 15 amino acids. The CDR3 sequence: CATSRDSEIYYGYTF. The CDR3 region has the DNA TGTGCCACCAGCAGAGATAGTGAAATCTACTATGGCTACACCTTC.

The V gene is TRBV4-3, the J gene TRBJ1-2; D call uncertain. V was clipped by 1 base and J by 6 bases, with 12 bases between them. Per the germline V gene, CDR1 is LGHNA and CDR2 is YSLEER. The CDR3 spans 14 residues. The CDR3 reads CASSQVERANGYTF. The CDR3 coding sequence is TGCGCCAGCAGCCAAGTTGAGAGGGCCAATGGCTACACCTTC.

This chain connects TRBV7-2 to TRBJ1-1; D unresolved. The CDR3 has 15 residues. Germline V gives CDR1 SGHTA, CDR2 FQGNSA. V lost 5 bases to trimming and J lost 0 bases, with 13 bases between them. CDR3 loop: CASSPQAQMNTEAFF. Written as DNA, the CDR3 is TGTGCCAGCAGCCCCCAGGCGCAAATGAACACTGAAGCTTTCTTT. The whole variable domain, remainder taken from reference TRBV7-2 and TRBJ1-1, is GAGVSQSPSNKVTEKGKDVELRCDPISGHTALYWYRQSLGQGLEFLIYFQGNSAPDKSGLPSDRFSAERTGGSVSTLTIQRTQQEDSAVYLCASSPQAQMNTEAFFGQGTRLTVV.

J is TRBJ1-2 and V is TRBV4-3, with 8 bases identical to TRBD1. The CDR3 is 13 residues long. Germline V lookup: CDR1 LGHNA, CDR2 YSLEER. V was pared by 6 bases and J by 8 bases, with 8 bases of the junction left unmatched. The CDR3, as DNA: TGCGCCAGCAGTCCAGAGCGGGACAGGGGCTACACCTTC. This gives the protein CASSPERDRGYTF.

The J gene is TRBJ1-4, the V gene TRBV5-6; 7 nucleotides match TRBD1. The V gene's germline CDR1 is SGHDT and CDR2 YYEEEE. The CDR3 covers 14 residues. The J segment lost 8 bases and the V segment lost 5 bases, leaving 9 bases of the junction unmatched. The CDR3: CASREGANKEKLFF. The CDR3 nucleotides are TGTGCCAGCAGGGAGGGGGCTAACAAGGAAAAACTGTTTTTT.

This chain joins TRBV9 and TRBJ1-6, with 7 bases that match TRBD1. V gave up 4 bases and J gave up 5 bases; unmatched junction bases: 6. Germline lookup yields CDR1 SGDLS and CDR2 YYNGEE. The CDR3 length is 15 residues. CDR3: CASSFRDRDNSPLHF. In DNA form, the CDR3 reads TGTGCCAGCAGCTTTAGGGACAGAGATAATTCACCCCTCCACTTT. The whole variable domain, remainder taken from reference TRBV9 and TRBJ1-6, is DSGVTQTPKHLITATGQRVTLRCSPRSGDLSVYWYQQSLDQGLQFLIQYYNGEERAKGNILERFSAQQFPDLHSELNLSSLELGDSALYFCASSFRDRDNSPLHFGNGTRLTVT.

The chain carries TRBV30 and TRBJ2-1; D unclear. From germline, CDR1 is GTSNPN and CDR2 SVGIG (reference sequence). V dropped 1 base and J dropped 10 bases, with 11 bases sitting between them. This CDR3 spans 12 amino acids. The CDR3 loop is CAWSGSGPEQFF. The CDR3 region has the DNA TGTGCCTGGAGTGGATCAGGACCCGAGCAGTTCTTC.

This chain links TRBV18 with TRBJ2-1; TRBD2 aligns across 10 bases. V lost 3 bases to trimming and J lost 3 bases; unmatched junction nucleotides: 2. Germline V gives CDR1 KGHSH, CDR2 LQKENI. This CDR3 is built from 15 residues. DNA for the CDR3: TGTGCCAGCTCACCCCTAGCGGGGGACTACAATGAGCAGTTCTTC. Amino acid sequence: CASSPLAGDYNEQFF.

The V call is TRBV7-6, the J call TRBJ2-5; D gene unclear. Germline assignment: CDR1 SGHVS and CDR2 FNYEAQ. This CDR3 contains 10 residues. V was trimmed by 5 bases and J by 5 bases, leaving 3 bases between them. This CDR3 reads CASSPETQYF. The CDR3 DNA sequence: TGTGCCAGCAGCCCTGAGACCCAGTACTTC.

The chain uses TRBV9 and TRBJ2-7, with D maybe TRBD1 (5 bases). This CDR3 contains 15 residues. The V and J ends lost 0 bases and 0 bases respectively, with 10 bases between them. In germline, CDR1 is SGDLS, CDR2 YYNGEE. The DNA for the CDR3 is TGTGCCAGCAGCGTAGGACCGACAGCCTCCTACGAGCAGTACTTC. Translation gives CASSVGPTASYEQYF.

The chain recombines TRBV30 with TRBJ1-2; tentatively, D is TRBD1 (6 bases). Trimming pared 4 bases from V and 0 bases from J, leaving 12 bases between. The CDR3 is 14 amino acids. Per germline, CDR1 GTSNPN and CDR2 SVGIG (reference sequence). The CDR3 reads CAWTGQYANYGYTF. The CDR3 DNA follows: TGTGCCTGGACCGGACAGTACGCTAACTATGGCTACACCTTC.

The rearrangement uses TRBV7-2 and TRBJ2-5; D gene ambiguous. The CDR3 extends over 14 amino acids. V lost 1 base to trimming and J lost 1 base, with 7 bases between them. Germline loops: CDR1 SGHTA, CDR2 FQGNSA. In nucleotides, the CDR3 is TGTGCCAGCAGCTTAGTCCACGCCCAAGAGACCCAGTACTTC. It translates to CASSLVHAQETQYF. Supplemented by reference TRBV7-2 and TRBJ2-5, the full variable domain reads GAGVSQSPSNKVTEKGKDVELRCDPISGHTALYWYRQSLGQGLEFLIYFQGNSAPDKSGLPSDRFSAERTGGSVSTLTIQRTQQEDSAVYLCASSLVHAQETQYFGPGTRLLVL.

The CDR3, as DNA: TGTGCCAGCAGCCTGACTAGCGGGGGACCCCAGTACTTC. It is translated as CASSLTSGGPQYF. This sequence joins TRBV7-6 and TRBJ2-7; 12 positions match TRBD2. Germline values: CDR1 SGHVS, CDR2 FNYEAQ. This CDR3 contains 13 residues. The V segment lost 5 bases and the J segment 10 bases; nucleotides outside the gene matches: 6.

This chain joins TRBV30 and TRBJ2-1; tentative D call: TRBD2 (5 bases). There are 11 residues in the CDR3. The germline V gene has CDR1 GTSNPN and CDR2 SVGIG (reference sequence). V lost 7 bases to trimming and J lost 4 bases, with 8 bases between them. Here the CDR3 DNA reads TGTGCCTTTTGGAGGTACAATGAGCAGTTCTTC. This translates into CAFWRYNEQFF.

This clone was recorded a few times. V and J are TRBV7-7 and TRBJ2-1, with D maybe TRBD2 (6 bases). Trimming took 5 bases from V and 12 from J, leaving 14 bases between them. The CDR3 covers 12 residues. Per germline, CDR1 SSHAT and CDR2 FNYEAQ (reference sequence). In DNA, the CDR3 is TGTGCCAGCAGCCTGGGCGGGGTTGGGCAGTTCTTC. It encodes CASSLGGVGQFF. The full variable domain, rest sourced from reference TRBV7-7 and TRBJ2-1, is GAGVSQSPRYKVTKRGQDVTLRCDPISSHATLYWYQQALGQGPEFLTYFNYEAQPDKSGLPSDRFSAERPEGSISTLTIQRTEQRDSAMYRCASSLGGVGQFFGPGTRLTVL.

A few counts support this clone. The rearrangement uses TRBV10-3 and TRBJ1-2; no reliable D call. The germline V gene encodes CDR1 ENHRY and CDR2 SYGVKD. The CDR3 is made up of 11 amino acids. V was pared by 3 bases and J by 4 bases, with 3 bases between. CDR3 nucleotide sequence: TGTGCCATCAGTGATATCTATGGCTACACCTTC. Translating it yields CAISDIYGYTF.

As concerns this clone: The same CDR3 arises from other DNA sequences in this sample as well. The J gene is TRBJ1-1, the V gene TRBV29-1; unclear D gene. The V gene lost 7 bases and the J gene lost 1 base, with 4 bases spanning the gap. The CDR3 is 10 residues long. Germline CDR1 is SQVTM and CDR2 is ANQGSEA. CDR3 loop: CSAENTEAFF. As DNA, the CDR3 is TGCAGCGCCGAGAACACTGAAGCTTTCTTT.

The chain recombines TRBV7-2 with TRBJ2-3; D perhaps matches TRBD2 (6 bases). Germline V gene lookup returns CDR1 SGHTA and CDR2 FQGNSA. Trimming left V 3 bases short and J 6 bases short, with 19 bases between. The CDR3 consists of 16 residues. The CDR3 coding sequence is TGTGCCAGCAGCTTGTCCGGTGGGGGAGGTTGGGATACGCAGTATTTT. Protein sequence: CASSLSGGGGWDTQYF.

The chain combines TRBV28 with TRBJ2-5, with 7 bases that match TRBD2. Germline V gives CDR1 MDHEN, CDR2 SYDVKM. After removal of 10 bases from V and 3 bases from J, the junction contained 11 bases not matched to a gene. The CDR3 contains 14 residues. The DNA for the CDR3 is TGTGCCACCCTTCCTAGCGGAGTGAAAGAGACCCAGTACTTC. This translates into CATLPSGVKETQYF. Supplemented by reference TRBV28 and TRBJ2-5, the full variable domain reads DVKVTQSSRYLVKRTGEKVFLECVQDMDHENMFWYRQDPGLGLRLIYFSYDVKMKEKGDIPEGYSVSREKKERFSLILESASTNQTSMYLCATLPSGVKETQYFGPGTRLLVL.

A note on this clone: In the same sample, other DNA sequences code for this CDR3. The chain employs TRBV9 and TRBJ1-6; D call uncertain. The CDR3 sequence is 14 residues long. Trimming stripped 0 bases from V and 7 bases from J, with 8 bases between. Germline CDR1 and CDR2: SGDLS and YYNGEE. In DNA form, the CDR3 reads TGTGCCAGCAGCGTAGACAGCTTAAATTCACCCCTCCACTTT. Translated, it gives CASSVDSLNSPLHF.

The chain has TRBV5-1 and TRBJ1-2, with D possibly TRBD1 on 5 matching bases. The CDR3 has 13 residues. Trimming removed 4 bases at V and 4 bases at J, with 11 bases between. In germline, CDR1 is SGHRS, CDR2 YFSETQ. CDR3 region: CASSPDTSYGYTF. The CDR3 DNA is TGCGCCAGCAGCCCGGACACAAGCTATGGCTACACCTTC.

The chain carries TRBV29-1 and TRBJ1-2; TRBD1 matches 7 bases. V was pared by 4 bases and J by 6 bases, with 2 bases of the junction left unmatched. The germline gives CDR1 SQVTM, CDR2 ANQGSEA. The length of the CDR3 is 11 residues. The CDR3 DNA follows: TGCAGCGTTGGACAGGGTGATGGCTACACCTTC. Its protein product is CSVGQGDGYTF.

This clone came up a few times. This chain joins TRBV15 and TRBJ2-4; either TRBD1 or TRBD2 may supply D (7 bases each). This CDR3 comprises 14 residues. V dropped 8 bases and J dropped 5 bases, with 16 bases sitting between them. From germline, CDR1 is LNHNV and CDR2 YYDKDF (reference sequence). CDR3 sequence reads: CATARGGTENIQYF. Written as DNA, the CDR3 is TGTGCCACCGCAAGGGGAGGGACAGAAAACATTCAGTACTTC.

This clone was seen a handful of times. This chain uses TRBV11-2 with TRBJ2-3; 8 nucleotides match TRBD2. V lost 0 bases, J lost 1 base, and 6 bases stayed unmatched. This CDR3 contains 17 residues. CDR1 SGHAT and CDR2 FQNNGV come from the germline V gene. This chain's CDR3 is CASSLDIRGGRTDTQYF. In DNA form, the CDR3 reads TGTGCCAGCAGCTTAGACATTCGGGGGGGGCGCACAGATACGCAGTATTTT.

The V call is TRBV9, the J call TRBJ2-2; the D gene could be TRBD1 or TRBD2 (5 bases each). Trimming pared 3 bases from V and 7 bases from J, leaving 16 bases between. The germline gives CDR1 SGDLS, CDR2 YYNGEE. This CDR3 contains 15 residues. CDR3 sequence (DNA): TGTGCCAGCAGCGGGCCTGGGACGTTGGGCGGGGAGCTGTTTTTT. Translated: CASSGPGTLGGELFF.

The V gene is TRBV5-1, the J gene TRBJ2-3, with 8 bases aligning to TRBD2. The CDR3 extends over 15 amino acids. Trimming cost V 0 bases and J 6 bases; bases outside gene matches: 6. In germline, CDR1 is SGHRS, CDR2 YFSETQ. The CDR3 bases are TGCGCCAGCAGCTTGGCGGGCCGACTAGCGGATACGCAGTATTTT. Its protein product is CASSLAGRLADTQYF.

The chain combines TRBV29-1 with TRBJ2-6, with D possibly matching TRBD2 (6 bases). From germline, CDR1 is SQVTM and CDR2 ANQGSEA. V was trimmed by 7 bases and J by 2 bases, leaving 18 bases between them. The CDR3 consists of 16 residues. As DNA, the CDR3 is TGCAGCGCCCTAGCGCCGTCGCGGACTGGGGCCAACGTCCTGACTTTC. It specifies CSALAPSRTGANVLTF. Based on the CDR3 plus reference TRBV29-1 and TRBJ2-6, the full variable domain is SAVISQKPSRDICQRGTSLTIQCQVDSQVTMMFWYRQQPGQSLTLIATANQGSEATYESGFVIDKFPISRPNLTFSTLTVSNMSPEDSSIYLCSALAPSRTGANVLTFGAGSRLTVL.